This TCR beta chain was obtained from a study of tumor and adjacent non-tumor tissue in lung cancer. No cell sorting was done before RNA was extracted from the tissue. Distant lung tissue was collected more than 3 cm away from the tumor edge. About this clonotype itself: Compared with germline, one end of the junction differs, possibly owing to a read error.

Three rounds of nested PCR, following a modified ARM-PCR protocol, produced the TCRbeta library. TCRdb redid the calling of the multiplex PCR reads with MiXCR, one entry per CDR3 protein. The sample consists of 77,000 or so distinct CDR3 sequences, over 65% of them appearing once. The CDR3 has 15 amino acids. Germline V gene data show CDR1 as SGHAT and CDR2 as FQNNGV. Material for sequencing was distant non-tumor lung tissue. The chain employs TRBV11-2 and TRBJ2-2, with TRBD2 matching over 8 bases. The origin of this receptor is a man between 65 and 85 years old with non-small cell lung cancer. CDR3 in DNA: TGTGCCAGGAGCATACACGGGGGGGCTGATGGGGAGCTGTTCTTT. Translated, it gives CARSIHGGADGELFF.